The 23 T cell receptor beta chains in this list originate from one sample, sequenced in a study of T cell responses to AZD1222 COVID-19 vaccine. The method was immunoSEQ multiplex PCR; TCRdb's version includes in-frame clones alone and lacks a portion of them. The sample includes some 80,000 clones, approximately 80% seen only once; the top ten take 25% to 30%. The source was peripheral blood, collected 28 days after the second dose of the MenACWY control vaccine. The receptor source for this set is an adult who received the MenACWY meningococcal vaccine as a control.

The rearrangement links TRBV14 to TRBJ1-2; possibly TRBD1 for D (5 bases). This CDR3 is built from 15 residues. Germline V gene sequence: CDR1 SGHDN, CDR2 FVKESK. Trimming cost V 0 bases and J 2 bases, with 10 bases left between them. Here the CDR3 DNA reads TGTGCCAGCAGCCAAGAAGGCAGGGTAAACTATGGCTACACCTTC. Its translation: CASSQEGRVNYGYTF.

V and J are TRBV2 and TRBJ1-1, with D possibly TRBD1 on 6 matching bases. Germline assignment: CDR1 SNHLY and CDR2 FYNNEI. CDR3 length: 13 residues. V lost 4 bases and J lost 7, with 13 bases in between. CDR3 sequence reads: CASSVSRGLEAFF. CDR3 coding DNA: TGTGCCAGCAGTGTAAGCAGGGGCCTTGAAGCTTTCTTT.

The CDR3 loop is CASSQDLSTGTDTQYF. The CDR3 DNA reads TGCGCCAGCAGCCAAGATCTCTCGACGGGCACAGATACGCAGTATTTT. The rearrangement joins TRBV4-1 to TRBJ2-3; D gene unclear. The CDR3 sequence is 16 residues long. Deletions cut 0 bases from V and 1 base from J, with 11 bases between. Germline CDR1 is MGHRA and CDR2 is YSYEKL.

V gene TRBV6-5 combines with J gene TRBJ1-1; 8 nucleotides align to TRBD1. Germline CDR1 is MNHEY and CDR2 is SVGAGI. V was pared by 9 bases and J by 4 bases, with 13 bases of the junction left unmatched. The CDR3 has 15 amino acids. DNA for the CDR3: TGTGCCAGTCGACTGGGCCTGGACAGGGCCACTGAAGCTTTCTTT. It is translated as CASRLGLDRATEAFF.

The rearrangement links TRBV19 to TRBJ1-5; unclear D gene. This CDR3 is built from 15 residues. The V and J ends lost 7 bases and 3 bases respectively, with 16 bases between them. The germline V gene has CDR1 LNHDA and CDR2 SQIVND (reference sequence). The CDR3 loop is CASMAGWVNNQPQHF. The CDR3 region has the DNA TGTGCCAGTATGGCGGGCTGGGTAAACAATCAGCCCCAGCATTTT.

The chain is built from TRBV28 and TRBJ1-1; 7 bases are shared with TRBD1. The germline CDR1 and CDR2 sequences are MDHEN and SYDVKM. The CDR3 is made up of 14 amino acids. J was trimmed by 2 bases and V by 6 bases; bases with no gene match: 6. The CDR3 sequence: CASSVGQLNTEAFF. CDR3 DNA: TGTGCCAGCAGCGTGGGACAGCTCAACACTGAAGCTTTCTTT.

The chain carries TRBV7-9 and TRBJ2-7, with D tentatively TRBD2 (5 bases). The CDR3 extends over 13 amino acids. Trimming shortened V by 5 bases and J by 2 bases, and 10 bases separated the two germline ends. The germline V gene encodes CDR1 SEHNR and CDR2 FQNEAQ (reference sequence). DNA of the CDR3: TGTGCCAGCAGCCCTGGGAGTCCCTACGAGCAGTACTTC. Protein product: CASSPGSPYEQYF. The full variable domain, its missing parts supplied by reference TRBV7-9 and TRBJ2-7, is DTGVSQNPRHKITKRGQNVTFRCDPISEHNRLYWYRQTLGQGPEFLTYFQNEAQLEKSRLLSDRFSAERPKGSFSTLEIQRTEQGDSAMYLCASSPGSPYEQYFGPGTRLTVT.

The V gene is TRBV7-2, the J gene TRBJ1-3; maybe TRBD1 (5 bases). Germline V gives CDR1 SGHTA, CDR2 FQGNSA. The CDR3 loop spans 18 amino acids. The V gene lost 5 bases and the J gene lost 1 base, with 21 bases spanning the gap. CDR3 protein: CASSPGLGQQRSGNTIYF. The CDR3 nucleotides read TGTGCCAGCAGCCCCGGTCTAGGACAACAGAGATCTGGAAACACCATATATTTT.

V and J are TRBV3-1 (or the pseudogene TRBV3-2) and TRBJ1-4, with 12 positions matching TRBD1. V gave up 1 base and J gave up 8 bases; unmatched junction bases: 5. The CDR3 is 16 residues long. Germline V CDR1 and CDR2: LGHDT, YNNKEL (reference sequence). The CDR3 region has the DNA TGTGCCAGCAGCCAAGGGGACAGGGGGCGCGAAGAAAAACTGTTTTTT. As protein: CASSQGDRGREEKLFF.

The rearrangement links TRBV18 to TRBJ1-3; 7 positions agree with TRBD1. Germline V gene sequence: CDR1 KGHSH, CDR2 LQKENI. CDR3 length: 15 amino acids. With 0 bases clipped from V and 5 bases from J, the junction kept 4 bases outside the gene matches. The CDR3 DNA reads TGTGCCAGCTCACCACCATCACAGGGGAGAAACACCATATATTTT. Protein: CASSPPSQGRNTIYF.

The chain has TRBV18 and TRBJ2-2; D not certain. This CDR3 is built from 14 residues. The germline CDR1 and CDR2 sequences are KGHSH and LQKENI. The V end was cut by 1 base, the J end by 4 bases, with 7 bases between. In nucleotides, the CDR3 is TGTGCCAGCTCACCACTTGAATCCACCGGGGAGCTGTTTTTT. Its protein is CASSPLESTGELFF. Variable domain in full (rest from reference TRBV18 and TRBJ2-2): NAGVMQNPRHLVRRRGQEARLRCSPMKGHSHVYWYRQLPEEGLKFMVYLQKENIIDESGMPKERFSAEFPKEGPSILRIQQVVRGDSAAYFCASSPLESTGELFFGEGSRLTVL.

This chain connects TRBV27 to TRBJ2-3; the D is unclear. This CDR3 comprises 15 residues. Trimming cost V 7 bases and J 5 bases, with 19 bases left between them. Germline CDR1 MNHEY, CDR2 SMNVEV (reference sequence). As DNA, the CDR3 is TGTGCCAGCACCCCGAGCGTGAAGCATCAAGATACGCAGTATTTT. Protein product: CASTPSVKHQDTQYF.

This chain joins TRBV2 and TRBJ1-1; D remains ambiguous. CDR1 is SNHLY, CDR2 FYNNEI, per germline. Trimming took off 8 bases at V and 4 bases at J, with 14 bases between the two ends. This CDR3 is built from 13 residues. The CDR3 DNA sequence: TGTGCCAGCGGCTCTGATGTGGGCACTGAAGCTTTCTTT. Translating gives CASGSDVGTEAFF.

The chain is built from TRBV7-9 and TRBJ2-5; D might be TRBD1 (7 bases). Trimming took 4 bases from V and 5 from J, leaving 23 bases between them. Germline V CDR1 and CDR2: SEHNR, FQNEAQ (reference sequence). This CDR3 has 17 amino acids. The CDR3 DNA follows: TGTGCCAGCAGCTCGACAGGGTGGAGGGCGGATGGGGAGACCCAGTACTTC. Translated: CASSSTGWRADGETQYF. The full variable domain, rest sourced from reference TRBV7-9 and TRBJ2-5, is DTGVSQNPRHKITKRGQNVTFRCDPISEHNRLYWYRQTLGQGPEFLTYFQNEAQLEKSRLLSDRFSAERPKGSFSTLEIQRTEQGDSAMYLCASSSTGWRADGETQYFGPGTRLLVL.

The V call is TRBV19, the J call TRBJ2-7; D gene unclear. Germline assignment: CDR1 LNHDA and CDR2 SQIVND (reference sequence). The CDR3 runs 13 residues. Trimming removed 1 base at V and 3 bases at J, with 7 bases between. DNA for the CDR3: TGTGCCAGTAGTATAGCCCCTGGCTACGAGCAGTACTTC. Protein sequence: CASSIAPGYEQYF.

This clone was counted only a few times. V usage is TRBV11-2 and J usage is TRBJ2-1; D uncertain. Trimming pared 2 bases from V and 6 bases from J, leaving 2 bases between. The germline V gene encodes CDR1 SGHAT and CDR2 FQNNGV. The CDR3 has 11 residues. The CDR3 sequence is CASSLSNEQFF. Written as DNA, the CDR3 is TGTGCCAGCAGCTTAAGCAATGAGCAGTTCTTC.

The chain employs TRBV7-9 and TRBJ2-2, with 11 bases aligning to TRBD2. This CDR3 has 16 amino acids. The trim removed 5 bases at V and 5 bases at J, leaving 7 bases unmatched. Germline V gene lookup returns CDR1 SEHNR and CDR2 FQNEAQ (reference sequence). As DNA, the CDR3 is TGTGCCAGCAGCGTCACTAGCGGGGGATTAACCGGGGAGCTGTTTTTT. Translating gives CASSVTSGGLTGELFF. Together with reference TRBV7-9 and TRBJ2-2, the CDR3 gives the full variable domain: DTGVSQNPRHKITKRGQNVTFRCDPISEHNRLYWYRQTLGQGPEFLTYFQNEAQLEKSRLLSDRFSAERPKGSFSTLEIQRTEQGDSAMYLCASSVTSGGLTGELFFGEGSRLTVL.

The chain employs TRBV5-1 and TRBJ2-3; D possibly corresponds to TRBD2 (6 bases). Trimming removed 4 bases at V and 6 bases at J, with 15 bases between. Germline V gene lookup returns CDR1 SGHRS and CDR2 YFSETQ. There are 14 residues in the CDR3. The CDR3 DNA reads as TGCGCCAGCAGCATCGGGAGATTCGCCGATACGCAGTATTTT. Protein: CASSIGRFADTQYF.

This clone was picked up one time. This chain connects TRBV28 to TRBJ1-2; no clear D. The V end lost 5 bases, the J end lost 0 bases, and 13 bases lay between the germline ends. This CDR3 contains 15 residues. Germline V gives CDR1 MDHEN, CDR2 SYDVKM. This CDR3 is CASSTTVDANYGYTF. CDR3 nucleotides: TGTGCCAGCAGTACCACGGTTGACGCTAACTATGGCTACACCTTC.

The gene calls are TRBV14 and TRBJ1-1; no clear D. CDR1 is SGHDN, CDR2 FVKESK, per germline. The CDR3 runs 13 residues. Deletions cut 3 bases from V and 6 bases from J, with 11 bases between. The CDR3 nucleotides are TGTGCCAGCAGCCAGGGAATGGCTTCTGAAGCTTTCTTT. Translating it yields CASSQGMASEAFF.

The rearrangement joins TRBV19 to TRBJ1-3; 10 bases are a match to TRBD1. The CDR3 covers 15 residues. Unmatched junction bases numbered 6, after V lost 6 bases and J lost 4 bases. Germline V gene sequence: CDR1 LNHDA, CDR2 SQIVND (reference sequence). The CDR3 DNA follows: TGTGCCAGTAGCCGACAGGGGGCAGGAGGAAACACCATATATTTT. This encodes CASSRQGAGGNTIYF.

V and J are TRBV6-2 or TRBV6-3 and TRBJ1-2, with TRBD1 identical over 8 bases. Germline V gene sequence: CDR1 MNHEY, CDR2 SVGEGT. V was pared by 5 bases and J by 4 bases, with 9 bases of the junction left unmatched. The CDR3 extends over 15 amino acids. This chain's CDR3 is CASSPRTGKGYGYTF. DNA for the CDR3: TGTGCCAGCAGTCCCCGGACAGGGAAAGGCTATGGCTACACCTTC.

The gene calls are TRBV2 and TRBJ2-7; TRBD1 or TRBD2 may be the D gene (5 bases each). CDR1 and CDR2 (germline): SNHLY, FYNNEI. There are 13 residues in the CDR3. The V gene lost 7 bases and the J gene lost 6 bases, with 16 bases spanning the gap. This chain's CDR3 is CASNNIDGAEQYF. CDR3 coding DNA: TGTGCCAGCAACAACATTGACGGGGCCGAGCAGTACTTC.